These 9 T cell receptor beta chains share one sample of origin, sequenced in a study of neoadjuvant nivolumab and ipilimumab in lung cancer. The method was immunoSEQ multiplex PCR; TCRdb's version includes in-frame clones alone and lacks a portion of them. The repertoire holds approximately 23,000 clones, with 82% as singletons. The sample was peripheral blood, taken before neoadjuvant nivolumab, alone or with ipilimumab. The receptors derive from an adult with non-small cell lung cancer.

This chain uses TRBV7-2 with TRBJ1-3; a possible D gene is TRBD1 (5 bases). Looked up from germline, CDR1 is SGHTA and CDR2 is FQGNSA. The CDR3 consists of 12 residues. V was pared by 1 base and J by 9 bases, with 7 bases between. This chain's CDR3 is CASSLERGTIYF. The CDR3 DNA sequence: TGTGCCAGCAGCTTAGAGAGGGGCACCATATATTTT.

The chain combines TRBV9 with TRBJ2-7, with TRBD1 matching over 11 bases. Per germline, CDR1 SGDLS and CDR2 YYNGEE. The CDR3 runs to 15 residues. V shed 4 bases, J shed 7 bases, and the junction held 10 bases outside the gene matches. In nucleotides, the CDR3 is TGTGCCAGCAGCTTTCGGACAGGGGGCGTCTCTGAGCAGTACTTC. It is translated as CASSFRTGGVSEQYF.

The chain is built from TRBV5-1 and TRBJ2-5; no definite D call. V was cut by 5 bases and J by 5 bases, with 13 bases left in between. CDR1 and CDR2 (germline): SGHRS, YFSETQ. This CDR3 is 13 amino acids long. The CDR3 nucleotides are TGCGCCAGCAGGAACCCCCAAGGGGAGACCCAGTACTTC. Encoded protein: CASRNPQGETQYF.

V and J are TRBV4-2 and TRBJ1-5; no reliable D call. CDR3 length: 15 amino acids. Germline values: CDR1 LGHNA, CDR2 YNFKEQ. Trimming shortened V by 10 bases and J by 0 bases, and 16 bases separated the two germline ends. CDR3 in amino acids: CATQPGIYSNQPQHF. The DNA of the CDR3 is TGTGCCACCCAGCCGGGCATCTATAGCAATCAGCCCCAGCATTTT.

The CDR3 protein is CASSLWDEQYF. The CDR3 coding sequence is TGTGCCAGCAGCTTATGGGACGAGCAGTACTTC. The chain is built from TRBV7-9 and TRBJ2-7; D is unresolved. Looked up from germline, CDR1 is SEHNR and CDR2 is FQNEAQ (reference sequence). The CDR3 loop spans 11 amino acids. Trimming shortened V by 2 bases and J by 5 bases, and 4 bases separated the two germline ends.

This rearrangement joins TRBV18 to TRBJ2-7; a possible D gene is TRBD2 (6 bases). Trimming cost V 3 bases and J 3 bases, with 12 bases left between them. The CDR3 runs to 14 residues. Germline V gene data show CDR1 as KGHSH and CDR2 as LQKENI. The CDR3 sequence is CASSPAGLIYEQYF. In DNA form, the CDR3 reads TGTGCCAGCTCACCCGCGGGACTGATCTACGAGCAGTACTTC.

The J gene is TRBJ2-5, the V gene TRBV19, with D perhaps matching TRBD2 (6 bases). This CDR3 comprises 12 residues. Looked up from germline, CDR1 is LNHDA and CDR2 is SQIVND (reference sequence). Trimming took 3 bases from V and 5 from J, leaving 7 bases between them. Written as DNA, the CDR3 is TGTGCCAGTAGTATTGCGGGGGAGACCCAGTACTTC. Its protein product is CASSIAGETQYF.

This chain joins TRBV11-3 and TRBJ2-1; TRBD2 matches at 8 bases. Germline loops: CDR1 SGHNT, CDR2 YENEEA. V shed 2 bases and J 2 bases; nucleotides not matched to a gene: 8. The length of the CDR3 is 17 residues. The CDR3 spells CASSLTGTSGAYNEQFF. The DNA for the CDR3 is TGTGCCAGCAGCTTAACCGGTACTAGCGGAGCCTACAATGAGCAGTTCTTC.

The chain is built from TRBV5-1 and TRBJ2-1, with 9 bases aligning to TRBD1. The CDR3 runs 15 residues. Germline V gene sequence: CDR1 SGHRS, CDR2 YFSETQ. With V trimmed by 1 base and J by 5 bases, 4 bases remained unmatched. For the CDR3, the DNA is TGCGCCAGCAGCTTGAGGACAGGGGAGAACAATGAGCAGTTCTTC. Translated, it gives CASSLRTGENNEQFF.